This T cell receptor (beta chain) came from a study of T cells in Graves' hyperthyroidism and ophthalmopathy. This clonotype showed up many times. The CDR3 covers 16 residues. Germline V gene data show CDR1 as MNHEY and CDR2 as SMNVEV (reference sequence). With V trimmed by 1 base and J by 4 bases, 7 bases remained unmatched. The TCR beta CDR3 regions underwent amplification using RNA transcripts as the source. The HTBI primer set served for first-round RT-PCR of the TCR CDR3. TCRdb analysed the multiplex PCR reads with MiXCR anew, one entry per CDR3 protein. The data contain over 400,000 distinct CDR3 sequences, approximately 22% of them seen just once; the ten biggest clones take up around 47%. Clinicians diagnosed patients from clinical symptoms, serum thyroxine and TRAb, thyroid ultrasound and orbital computed tomography.

The sequencing sample was made of blood. The TCR comes from a woman aged 70 to 79 with Graves' ophthalmopathy. The rearrangement uses TRBV27 and TRBJ2-3, with 8 bases that match TRBD2. The CDR3 loop reads CASSLFSGMTADTQYF. The CDR3, as DNA: TGTGCCAGCAGTTTATTTAGCGGGATGACGGCAGATACGCAGTATTTT.